This TCR beta chain is from a study of blood T cell repertoires in COVID-19. At the level of the study: Collection of acute and convalescent COVID-19 samples took place in the United States, Italy and Spain. Sources were T cells, B-cell-depleted T cells, or PBMCs; the material itself was cDNA or gDNA.

The V gene's germline CDR1 is LGHDT and CDR2 YNNKEL (reference sequence). The V and J ends lost 1 base and 5 bases, in that order; junction bases with no gene match: 7. The CDR3 contains 16 residues. This clone was recorded only once. Per the original methods: The authors estimated nucleated cell counts from reference gene primer amplification. Method: immunoSEQ multiplex PCR; TCRdb's copy keeps in-frame clones and lacks some. V and J calls plus clone size are reproduced from that table; the DNA served to infer D and trimming. The sample shows 100,000 to 150,000 clones, about 86% of them seen only once.

The clonotype originates from an older man with active or convalescent COVID-19. Sequencing input: peripheral blood. This sequence joins TRBV3-1 (or the pseudogene TRBV3-2) and TRBJ1-4; 7 positions match TRBD1. CDR3 bases: TGTGCCAGCAGCCAAGGGGGGAGGACAGGCAATGAAAAACTGTTTTTT. Residues: CASSQGGRTGNEKLFF.